The 24 T cell receptor beta chains reported below all come from one sample, sequenced in a study of blood T cell repertoires in COVID-19. TCRdb's copy holds only in-frame clones and misses some; the assay was immunoSEQ multiplex PCR. The sample shows approximately 220,000 clones, 83% of them seen only once. Sequenced material: PBMCs or T cells enriched from blood (not recorded which). These receptors were obtained from a woman in her thirties or forties who had been exposed to COVID-19.

The chain links TRBV6-2 or TRBV6-3 to TRBJ1-6, with D possibly being TRBD1 (5 bases). The CDR3 has 15 residues. Germline CDR1 reads MNHEY; CDR2 reads SVGEGT. The ends were cut back, 3 bases at V and 7 bases at J, with 13 bases in the middle. CDR3 amino acids: CASSYSGNANSPLHF. CDR3 bases: TGTGCCAGCAGTTATTCAGGGAACGCGAATTCACCCCTCCACTTT.

Notes on this clone: The sample has other DNA sequences that encode this CDR3 too. The chain recombines TRBV5-1 with TRBJ1-3, with a tentative D call TRBD1 (6 bases). Per germline, CDR1 SGHRS and CDR2 YFSETQ. The CDR3 is made up of 15 amino acids. V was pared by 0 bases and J by 4 bases, with 11 bases between. CDR3 sequence reads: CASSLEGGPGNTIYF. CDR3 in DNA: TGCGCCAGCAGCTTGGAGGGGGGGCCAGGAAACACCATATATTTT.

The rearrangement uses TRBV5-4 and TRBJ1-1, with 9 positions matching TRBD1. The trim removed 10 bases at V and 0 bases at J, leaving 4 bases unmatched. The CDR3 length is 13 residues. Germline-derived CDR1 and CDR2 are SGHNT and YYREEE (reference sequence). The CDR3 loop reads CAGRTGVNTEAFF. CDR3 in DNA: TGTGCCGGACGGACAGGGGTGAACACTGAAGCTTTCTTT.

This sequence joins TRBV2 and TRBJ2-2, with a tentative D call TRBD2 (7 bases). This CDR3 region has 15 residues. V was clipped by 5 bases and J by 6 bases, with 16 bases between them. Germline lookup yields CDR1 SNHLY and CDR2 FYNNEI. In DNA form, the CDR3 reads TGTGCCAGCAGTTCTTTCGGGGGGCGCGCCGGGGAGCTGTTTTTT. Its protein is CASSSFGGRAGELFF.

J is TRBJ1-6 and V is TRBV19; no clear D. V was cut by 4 bases and J by 5 bases, with 12 bases left in between. The CDR3 covers 15 residues. The germline CDR1 and CDR2 sequences are LNHDA and SQIVND (reference sequence). The CDR3, as DNA: TGTGCCAGTAGTAGAGGAGGACGCGATAATTCACCCCTCCACTTT. This codes for CASSRGGRDNSPLHF. Combining the CDR3 with reference TRBV19 and TRBJ1-6 gives the whole variable domain DGGITQSPKYLFRKEGQNVTLSCEQNLNHDAMYWYRQDPGQGLRLIYYSQIVNDFQKGDIAEGYSVSREKKESFPLTVTSAQKNPTAFYLCASSRGGRDNSPLHFGNGTRLTVT.

The CDR3 region is CASSPGLDPSYEQYF. In nucleotides, the CDR3 is TGTGCCAGCAGTCCGGGACTAGACCCGTCCTACGAGCAGTACTTC. This chain uses TRBV7-9 with TRBJ2-7, with TRBD2 matching 8 bases. Germline V gene sequence: CDR1 SEHNR, CDR2 FQNEAQ (reference sequence). The V gene end was trimmed by 6 bases and the J gene end by 1 base; junction bases not matched to a gene: 8. This CDR3 spans 15 amino acids. The whole variable domain, filled in from reference TRBV7-9 and TRBJ2-7, reads DTGVSQNPRHKITKRGQNVTFRCDPISEHNRLYWYRQTLGQGPEFLTYFQNEAQLEKSRLLSDRFSAERPKGSFSTLEIQRTEQGDSAMYLCASSPGLDPSYEQYFGPGTRLTVT.

The rearrangement links TRBV3-1 (or the pseudogene TRBV3-2) to TRBJ2-3; TRBD2 matches 7 bases. With 2 bases clipped from V and 3 bases from J, the junction kept 5 bases outside the gene matches. Per germline, CDR1 LGHDT and CDR2 YNNKEL (reference sequence). The CDR3 loop spans 15 amino acids. CDR3 amino acids: CASSQTRTSTDTQYF. The CDR3 DNA is TGTGCCAGCAGCCAAACCCGGACTAGTACAGATACGCAGTATTTT.

This clone was detected once. The J gene is TRBJ1-6, the V gene TRBV5-1; TRBD1 aligns across 7 bases. The CDR3 is made up of 14 amino acids. The V gene's germline CDR1 is SGHRS and CDR2 YFSETQ. Trimming cost V 2 bases and J 6 bases; bases outside gene matches: 2. The CDR3 bases are TGCGCCAGCAGCTTTCGACAGGGTAATTCACCCCTCCACTTT. Encoded protein: CASSFRQGNSPLHF.

The chain combines TRBV7-2 with TRBJ2-1; TRBD2 aligns across 9 bases. Germline V gene lookup returns CDR1 SGHTA and CDR2 FQGNSA. This CDR3 has 14 amino acids. Losses at the gene ends were 5 bases for V and 7 bases for J; bases not matched to a gene: 6. Written as DNA, the CDR3 is TGTGCCAGCAGCGCGGGGGGGCCGTATAATGAGCAGTTCTTC. Protein: CASSAGGPYNEQFF.

The chain links TRBV7-2 to TRBJ1-1, with 9 bases matching TRBD1. The germline gives CDR1 SGHTA, CDR2 FQGNSA. This CDR3 has 15 residues. J lost 5 bases, V lost 5 bases, and 9 bases had no gene match. In DNA, the CDR3 is TGTGCCAGCAGCCCTCCCGGGACAGGGAGTACTGAAGCTTTCTTT. Translation gives CASSPPGTGSTEAFF.

The V gene is TRBV3-1 (or the pseudogene TRBV3-2), the J gene TRBJ1-2, with 9 bases matching TRBD1. J gave up 3 bases and V 4 bases, and 15 bases lay outside the gene matches. The CDR3 length is 18 residues. Germline-derived CDR1 and CDR2 are LGHDT and YNNKEL (reference sequence). The CDR3 nucleotides are TGTGCCAGCAGCCCCACTCTTACATACAGGGGGCTAGACTATGGCTACACCTTC. It yields the protein CASSPTLTYRGLDYGYTF.

This clone was picked up one time. This chain links TRBV4-1 with TRBJ2-1; TRBD1 is a possible D gene (5 bases). The ends were cut back, 3 bases at V and 6 bases at J, with 18 bases in the middle. Germline V gene sequence: CDR1 MGHRA, CDR2 YSYEKL. The CDR3 sequence is 16 residues long. The CDR3 DNA is TGCGCCAGCAGCCACCCGCTCAGGGAATCGAGCAATGAGCAGTTCTTC. This translates into CASSHPLRESSNEQFF.

The chain combines TRBV4-1 with TRBJ2-7; D might be TRBD1 (6 bases). Trimming left V 0 bases short and J 7 bases short, with 10 bases between. The CDR3 consists of 13 residues. Germline CDR1 and CDR2: MGHRA and YSYEKL. CDR3 coding DNA: TGCGCCAGCAGCCAAGATAGGGGGAGTGAGCAGTACTTC. As protein: CASSQDRGSEQYF.

The rearrangement links TRBV3-1 (or the pseudogene TRBV3-2) to TRBJ2-5; TRBD2 might be the D (5 bases). The CDR3 is made up of 14 amino acids. V dropped 5 bases and J dropped 8 bases, with 18 bases sitting between them. Germline-derived CDR1 and CDR2 are LGHDT and YNNKEL (reference sequence). CDR3 protein: CASSLLDVPGTQYF. CDR3 in DNA: TGTGCCAGCAGCTTACTTGACGTCCCGGGAACCCAGTACTTC.

The V call is TRBV19, the J call TRBJ1-5; TRBD1 matches at 9 bases. The ends lost 6 bases at V and 6 bases at J; junction bases unmatched: 6. This CDR3 is 14 amino acids long. Germline V gene sequence: CDR1 LNHDA, CDR2 SQIVND (reference sequence). CDR3 nucleotide sequence: TGTGCCAGTAGACCTACAGGGGGCTTTCAGCCCCAGCATTTT. Encoded protein: CASRPTGGFQPQHF.

This clone appeared once. The V gene is TRBV3-1 (or the pseudogene TRBV3-2), the J gene TRBJ1-6; 7 bases align to TRBD1. The germline gives CDR1 LGHDT, CDR2 YNNKEL (reference sequence). This CDR3 has 15 residues. V lost 1 base and J lost 10; bases outside the gene matches: 7. The CDR3 sequence is CASSQATGHQSPLHF. The CDR3, as DNA: TGTGCCAGCAGCCAAGCGACAGGGCACCAATCACCCCTCCACTTT.

The chain recombines TRBV27 with TRBJ2-7; no reliable D call. Germline CDR1 is MNHEY and CDR2 is SMNVEV (reference sequence). CDR3 length: 12 amino acids. Trimming cost V 5 bases and J 2 bases, with 7 bases left between them. The CDR3 nucleotides read TGTGCCAGCAGTGACTCAACCTACGAGCAGTACTTC. It encodes CASSDSTYEQYF.

This sequence joins TRBV19 and TRBJ1-1; 10 bases agree with TRBD1. J gave up 7 bases and V 5 bases, and 7 bases lay outside the gene matches. The CDR3 sequence is 14 residues long. Germline V gene sequence: CDR1 LNHDA, CDR2 SQIVND (reference sequence). CDR3 bases: TGTGCCAGTAGTTTCCGACAGGGGGCTCGTGAAGCTTTCTTT. It codes for CASSFRQGAREAFF.

This clone was detected many times. The genes are TRBV9 and TRBJ2-7, with 11 bases matching TRBD1. Germline trimming cut 4 bases from V and 3 bases from J; bases unmatched to any gene: 9. This CDR3 is 16 amino acids long. Germline V gives CDR1 SGDLS, CDR2 YYNGEE. As DNA, the CDR3 is TGTGCCAGCAGCCCTAGAGGGGGACAGGGGGGCTACGAGCAGTACTTC. This codes for CASSPRGGQGGYEQYF.

This clone was detected a few times. The CDR3 DNA sequence: TGTGCCAGCAGCACCTCGAGTCTGAGCTCCTATAATTCACCCCTCCACTTT. Protein sequence: CASSTSSLSSYNSPLHF. The chain has TRBV7-2 and TRBJ1-6, with D unresolved. V was clipped by 5 bases and J by 0 bases, with 14 bases between them. CDR1 and CDR2 from the germline V gene are SGHTA and FQGNSA. This CDR3 is 17 amino acids long.

The chain is built from TRBV29-1 and TRBJ1-1; 7 bases line up with TRBD1. The germline V gene encodes CDR1 SQVTM and CDR2 ANQGSEA. Unmatched junction bases numbered 7, after V lost 4 bases and J lost 5 bases. The CDR3 has 13 residues. The CDR3 sequence is CSVGGQLLTEAFF. For the CDR3, the DNA is TGCAGCGTTGGGGGACAGCTCTTAACTGAAGCTTTCTTT.

The chain couples TRBV3-1 (or the pseudogene TRBV3-2) to TRBJ1-6; 7 nucleotides align to TRBD1. Germline CDR1 LGHDT, CDR2 YNNKEL (reference sequence). The CDR3 is made up of 17 amino acids. The V and J ends lost 1 base and 7 bases, in that order; junction bases with no gene match: 10. The CDR3 loop reads CASSQGLGQAVNSPLHF. The CDR3 bases are TGTGCCAGCAGCCAAGGACTCGGACAGGCCGTGAATTCACCCCTCCACTTT.

The CDR3 loop is CASSPRGPWTVPYGYTF. For the CDR3, the DNA is TGTGCCAGCAGCCCCCGGGGTCCCTGGACAGTTCCCTATGGCTACACCTTC. V is TRBV28 and J is TRBJ1-2; D is possibly TRBD1 (6 bases). The CDR3 has 17 amino acids. V was trimmed by 6 bases and J by 4 bases, leaving 24 bases between them. CDR1 MDHEN and CDR2 SYDVKM come from the germline V gene.

This rearrangement joins TRBV25-1 to TRBJ2-3, with 8 bases identical to TRBD2. The CDR3 runs to 13 residues. Germline CDR1 reads MGHDK; CDR2 reads SYGVNS. V gave up 7 bases and J gave up 2 bases; unmatched junction bases: 2. CDR3 in amino acids: CASKAGVTDTQYF. CDR3 sequence (DNA): TGTGCCAGCAAAGCGGGGGTCACAGATACGCAGTATTTT.